A selection of T cell receptor beta chains follows, all from one sample in a study of patients and donors after allogeneic stem cell transplantation. TCRdb reprocessed the RT-PCR reads via MiXCR and lists one record per CDR3 protein. The sample lists under 200,000 distinct CDR3 sequences, about 29% occurring once. The sequencing input was blood, either unsorted or a sorted T cell fraction (not recorded which). These receptors all stem from a human donor who was either an allogeneic HSCT recipient or a stem cell or donor lymphocyte infusion donor (not recorded which). It is not recorded whose cells these are; they may come from a transplant donor. The conserved cysteine and the conserved F or W are not part of the CDR3 here.

j_call v_call cdr3_aa
TRBJ1-1 TRBV29-1 SVVGTANLNTEAF
TRBJ2-7 TRBV18 ASSLGTALNEQY
TRBJ2-5 TRBV5-1 ASSLTGTQETQY
TRBJ1-1 TRBV6-2/TRBV6-3 ASSSRRANTEAF
TRBJ1-1 TRBV5-1 ASSSRRNTEAF
TRBJ2-7 TRBV28 ASSPTGIGTYEQY
TRBJ2-4 TRBV7-8 ASSLVRTPGGSIQY
TRBJ1-1 TRBV9 ASSVEAGSYTEAF
TRBJ1-1 TRBV21-1 ASSSPGTAQNTEAF
TRBJ1-6 TRBV5-1 ASSLQGVNSPLH
TRBJ1-1 TRBV20-1 SASIRNTEAF
TRBJ2-5 TRBV4-3 ASSQGQGGETQY
TRBJ2-1 TRBV12-3/TRBV12-4 ASSAPGASYNEQF
TRBJ1-2 TRBV10-3 AISDPNYGYT
TRBJ2-3 TRBV2 ASRKLLAGGPLSTDTQY
TRBJ1-4 TRBV7-2 ASSFQGREKLF
TRBJ2-1 TRBV29-1 SSRDRGPNEQF